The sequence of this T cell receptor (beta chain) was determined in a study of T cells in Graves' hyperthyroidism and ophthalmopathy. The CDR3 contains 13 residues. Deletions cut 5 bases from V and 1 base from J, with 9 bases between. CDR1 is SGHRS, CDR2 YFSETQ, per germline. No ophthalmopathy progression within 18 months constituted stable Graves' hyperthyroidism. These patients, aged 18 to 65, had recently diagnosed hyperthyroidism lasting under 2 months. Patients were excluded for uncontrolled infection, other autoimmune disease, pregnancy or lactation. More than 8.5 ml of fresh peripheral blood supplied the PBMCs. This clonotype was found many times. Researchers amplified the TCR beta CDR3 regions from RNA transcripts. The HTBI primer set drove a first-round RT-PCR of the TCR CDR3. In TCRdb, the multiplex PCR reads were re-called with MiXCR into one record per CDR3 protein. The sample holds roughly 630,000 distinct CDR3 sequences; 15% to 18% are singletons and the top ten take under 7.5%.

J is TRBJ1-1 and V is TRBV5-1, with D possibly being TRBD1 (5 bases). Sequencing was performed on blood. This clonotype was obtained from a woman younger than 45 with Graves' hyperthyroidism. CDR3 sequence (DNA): TGCGCCAGCAGAGTTGGGGGGAACACTGAAGCTTTCTTT. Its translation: CASRVGGNTEAFF.